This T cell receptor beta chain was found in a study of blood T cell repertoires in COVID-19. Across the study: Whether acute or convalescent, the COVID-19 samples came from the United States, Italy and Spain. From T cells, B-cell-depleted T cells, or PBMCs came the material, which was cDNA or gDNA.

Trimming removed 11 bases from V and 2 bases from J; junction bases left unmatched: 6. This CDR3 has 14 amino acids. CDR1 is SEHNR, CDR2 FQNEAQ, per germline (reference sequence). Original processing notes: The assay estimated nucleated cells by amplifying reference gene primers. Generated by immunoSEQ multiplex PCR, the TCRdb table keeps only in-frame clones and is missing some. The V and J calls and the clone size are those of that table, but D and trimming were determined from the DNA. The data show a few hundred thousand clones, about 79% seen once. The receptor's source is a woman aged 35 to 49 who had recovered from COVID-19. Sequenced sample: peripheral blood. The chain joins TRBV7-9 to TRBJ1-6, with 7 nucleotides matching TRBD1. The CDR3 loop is CAGSTGAYNSPLHF. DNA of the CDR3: TGTGCCGGATCAACAGGGGCCTATAATTCACCCCTCCACTTT.